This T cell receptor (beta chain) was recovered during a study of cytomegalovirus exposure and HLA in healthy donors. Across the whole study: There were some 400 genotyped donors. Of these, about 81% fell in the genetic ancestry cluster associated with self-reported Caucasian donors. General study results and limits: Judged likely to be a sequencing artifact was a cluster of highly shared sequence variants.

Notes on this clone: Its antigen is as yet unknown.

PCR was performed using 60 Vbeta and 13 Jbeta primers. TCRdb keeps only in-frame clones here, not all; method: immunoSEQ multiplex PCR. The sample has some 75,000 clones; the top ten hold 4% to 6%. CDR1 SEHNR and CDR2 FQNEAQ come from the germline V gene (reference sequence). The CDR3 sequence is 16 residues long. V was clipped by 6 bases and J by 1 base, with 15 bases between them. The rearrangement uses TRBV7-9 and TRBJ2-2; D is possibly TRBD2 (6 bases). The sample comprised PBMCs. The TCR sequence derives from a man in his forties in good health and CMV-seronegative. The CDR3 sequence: CASSLTGRENTGELFF. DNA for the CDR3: TGTGCCAGCAGTCTGACCGGGAGAGAGAACACCGGGGAGCTGTTTTTT.